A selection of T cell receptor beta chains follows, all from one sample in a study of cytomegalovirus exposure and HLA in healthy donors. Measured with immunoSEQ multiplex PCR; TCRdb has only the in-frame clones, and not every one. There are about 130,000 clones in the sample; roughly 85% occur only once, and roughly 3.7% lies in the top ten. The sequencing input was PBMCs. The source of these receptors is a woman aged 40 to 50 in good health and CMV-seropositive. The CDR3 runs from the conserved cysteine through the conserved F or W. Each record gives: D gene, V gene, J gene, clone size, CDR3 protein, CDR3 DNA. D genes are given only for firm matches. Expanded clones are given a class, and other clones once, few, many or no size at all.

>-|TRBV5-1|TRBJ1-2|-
CASSLARAGDGYTF
TGCGCCAGCAGCTTGGCCCGGGCAGGGGATGGCTACACCTTC
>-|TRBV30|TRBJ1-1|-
CAWSVQENTEAFF
TGTGCCTGGAGTGTACAGGAGAACACTGAAGCTTTCTTT
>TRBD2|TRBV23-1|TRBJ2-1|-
CASSPSSRRTSELEQFF
TGCGCCAGCAGTCCTTCGAGCAGGAGGACTAGCGAACTTGAGCAGTTCTTC
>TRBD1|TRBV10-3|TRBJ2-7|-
CAISPTGGSYEQYF
TGTGCCATCAGTCCGACAGGGGGCAGTTACGAGCAGTACTTC
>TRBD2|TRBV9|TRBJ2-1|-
CASSVRMGLAGATYNEQFF
TGTGCCAGCAGCGTCAGGATGGGACTAGCGGGAGCAACCTACAATGAGCAGTTCTTC
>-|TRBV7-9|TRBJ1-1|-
CSSSRTLNTEAFF
TGTTCCAGCAGCAGGACATTGAACACTGAAGCTTTCTTT
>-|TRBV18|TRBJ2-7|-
CASSPPTDKYEQYF
TGTGCCAGCTCACCCCCCACAGATAAATACGAGCAGTACTTC
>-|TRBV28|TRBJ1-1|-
CASSLSGEVNTEAFF
TGTGCCAGCAGTTTATCAGGGGAAGTTAACACTGAAGCTTTCTTT
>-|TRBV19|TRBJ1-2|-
CAVRGADYGYTF
TGTGCCGTAAGAGGCGCAGACTATGGCTACACCTTC
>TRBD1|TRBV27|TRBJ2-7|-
CASSLDRVHEQYF
TGTGCCAGCAGTTTAGACAGGGTCCACGAGCAGTACTTC
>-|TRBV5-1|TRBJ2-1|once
CASSLTPIINEQFF
TGCGCCAGCAGCTTGACTCCCATCATCAATGAGCAGTTCTTC
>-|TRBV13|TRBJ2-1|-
CASSPSVDRYNEQFF
TGTGCCAGCAGCCCTTCTGTGGACAGATACAATGAGCAGTTCTTC
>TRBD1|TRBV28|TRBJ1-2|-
CASSLSWSGGGLDYGYTF
TGTGCCAGCAGTTTATCCTGGTCAGGGGGCGGGCTAGATTATGGCTACACCTTC
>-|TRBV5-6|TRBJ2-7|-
CASSLAGWRGGSHEQYF
TGTGCCAGCAGCTTGGCAGGGTGGAGAGGGGGATCCCACGAGCAGTACTTC